The source of this T cell receptor (beta chain) is a study of T cell changes during pregnancy in multiple sclerosis. Germline assignment: CDR1 MRHNA and CDR2 SNTAGT. The CDR3 spans 14 residues. The germline V and J ends were trimmed by 4 bases and 5 bases, with 14 bases remaining between them. The table came from immunoSEQ multiplex PCR; TCRdb's copy has only in-frame clones and leaves some out. The table has fewer than 75,000 clones, 90% to 95% seen once. The chain carries TRBV6-4 and TRBJ2-5, with D tentatively TRBD2 (6 bases). The TCR originated in a female donor with multiple sclerosis, enrolled in a pregnancy study. The source was CD8+ T cells from peripheral blood mononuclear cells, collected before pregnancy. CDR3: CASSGGEAIETQYF. The CDR3 bases are TGTGCCAGCAGTGGGGGGGAGGCAATCGAGACCCAGTACTTC.